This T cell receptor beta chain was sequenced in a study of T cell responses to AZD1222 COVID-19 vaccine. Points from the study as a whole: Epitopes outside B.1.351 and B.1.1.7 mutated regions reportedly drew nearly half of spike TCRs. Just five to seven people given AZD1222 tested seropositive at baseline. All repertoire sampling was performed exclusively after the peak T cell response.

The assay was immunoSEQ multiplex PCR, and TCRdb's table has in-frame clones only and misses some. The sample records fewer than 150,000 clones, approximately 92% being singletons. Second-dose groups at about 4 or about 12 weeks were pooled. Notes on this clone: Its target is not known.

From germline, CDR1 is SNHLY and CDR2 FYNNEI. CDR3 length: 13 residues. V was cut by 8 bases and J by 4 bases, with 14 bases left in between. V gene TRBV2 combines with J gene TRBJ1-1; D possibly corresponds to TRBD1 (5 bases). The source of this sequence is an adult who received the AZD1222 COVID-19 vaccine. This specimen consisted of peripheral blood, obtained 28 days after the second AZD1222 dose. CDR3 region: CASLSFGGTEAFF. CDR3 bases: TGTGCCAGCTTGTCGTTTGGGGGCACTGAAGCTTTCTTT. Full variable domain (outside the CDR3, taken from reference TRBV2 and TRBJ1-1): EPEVTQTPSHQVTQMGQEVILRCVPISNHLYFYWYRQILGQKVEFLVSFYNNEISEKSEIFDDQFSVERPDGSNFTLKIRSTKLEDSAMYFCASLSFGGTEAFFGQGTRLTVV.